Below, 23 T cell receptor beta chains from the same sample are listed, as sequenced in a study of blood T cell repertoires in COVID-19. Profiled with immunoSEQ multiplex PCR; TCRdb holds only in-frame clones, not every one. Altogether 150,000 to 200,000 clones are present, approximately 90% being singletons, with the ten largest covering approximately 2.1%. The specimen sequenced was peripheral blood. These receptors were collected from a man aged 45-65 years who had recovered from COVID-19.

This CDR3 is CSVDRRLAGNNEQFF. For the CDR3, the DNA is TGCAGCGTTGACAGGCGCCTAGCGGGAAACAATGAGCAGTTCTTC. This chain links TRBV29-1 with TRBJ2-1, with 9 bases matching TRBD2. This CDR3 contains 15 residues. Per the germline V gene, CDR1 is SQVTM and CDR2 is ANQGSEA. The junction had 8 bases not matched to a gene; V was cut back by 3 bases and J by 5 bases.

This clone was seen a handful of times. The chain uses TRBV16 and TRBJ1-1, with 8 bases that match TRBD1. The junction had 7 bases not matched to a gene; V was cut back by 4 bases and J by 3 bases. CDR3 length equals 15 residues. The germline V gene has CDR1 KGHSY and CDR2 FQNENV. CDR3 amino acids: CASSLRGQGYTEAFF. For the CDR3, the DNA is TGTGCCAGCAGCCTTCGAGGACAGGGCTACACTGAAGCTTTCTTT.

The chain uses TRBV7-7 and TRBJ1-2; D gene unclear. Germline CDR1 is SSHAT and CDR2 is FNYEAQ (reference sequence). The CDR3 contains 15 residues. V was pared by 5 bases and J by 5 bases, with 18 bases between. DNA for the CDR3: TGTGCCAGCAGCCAAGAAGAGGGAGGGAGGTATGGCTACACCTTC. Its protein is CASSQEEGGRYGYTF.

This rearrangement joins TRBV11-2 to TRBJ2-7; TRBD2 matches 9 bases. V lost 5 bases, J lost 2 bases, and 4 bases stayed unmatched. CDR1 and CDR2 from the germline V gene are SGHAT and FQNNGV. The CDR3 is 14 amino acids. CDR3 in amino acids: CASSPTSGTYEQYF. CDR3 DNA sequence: TGTGCCAGCAGCCCGACTAGCGGAACCTACGAGCAGTACTTC. The complete variable domain, with remaining parts taken from reference TRBV11-2 and TRBJ2-7, reads EAGVAQSPRYKIIEKRQSVAFWCNPISGHATLYWYQQILGQGPKLLIQFQNNGVVDDSQLPKDRFSAERLKGVDSTLKIQPAKLEDSAVYLCASSPTSGTYEQYFGPGTRLTVT.

The genes are TRBV5-8 and TRBJ2-1; D possibly corresponds to TRBD2 (5 bases). This CDR3 spans 15 amino acids. CDR1 is SGHTS and CDR2 is YDEGEE in the germline V gene. The ends were cut back, 0 bases at V and 4 bases at J, with 11 bases in the middle. The CDR3 protein is CASSLGLNYYNEQFF. The CDR3, as DNA: TGTGCCAGCAGCTTGGGACTAAACTATTACAATGAGCAGTTCTTC.

The chain links TRBV6-6 to TRBJ1-6; the match to TRBD1 covers 9 bases. This CDR3 contains 16 residues. The germline V gene has CDR1 MNHNY and CDR2 SVGAGI (reference sequence). With V trimmed by 6 bases and J by 7 bases, 10 bases remained unmatched. Here the CDR3 reads CASSRSGQGSNSPLHF. CDR3 in DNA: TGTGCCAGCAGCCGATCTGGACAGGGGAGCAATTCACCCCTCCACTTT.

This sequence joins TRBV5-1 and TRBJ1-6; 7 bases map to TRBD1. This CDR3 is 15 amino acids long. CDR1 and CDR2 (germline): SGHRS, YFSETQ. V gave up 0 bases and J gave up 9 bases; unmatched junction bases: 6. CDR3 region: CASSLGQGQASPLHF. CDR3 DNA: TGCGCCAGCAGCTTGGGACAGGGCCAAGCTTCACCCCTCCACTTT.

This chain uses TRBV9 with TRBJ2-7; the D gene is possibly TRBD1 (6 bases). V was trimmed by 0 bases and J by 2 bases, leaving 9 bases between them. The CDR3 totals 14 residues. Germline lookup yields CDR1 SGDLS and CDR2 YYNGEE. The CDR3 DNA reads TGTGCCAGCAGCGTAGAGACAGGCGCCTACGAGCAGTACTTC. Protein product: CASSVETGAYEQYF.

Regarding this clone: Sequence at one end of the junction differs from germline and may be a read error. This chain links TRBV18 with TRBJ2-3; 11 bases fit TRBD2. Germline CDR1 is KGHSH and CDR2 is LQKENI. This CDR3 has 12 amino acids. The DNA for the CDR3 is TGTGCCAGCTCACCTTCGACTAGCGGGGCCATTTTT. Translated: CASSPSTSGAIF.

The chain employs TRBV3-1 (or the pseudogene TRBV3-2) and TRBJ2-4; 7 bases align to TRBD2. This CDR3 contains 20 residues. Germline CDR1 reads LGHDT; CDR2 reads YNNKEL (reference sequence). V trimming: 0 bases; J trimming: 0 bases; junction bases outside the gene matches: 14. Here the CDR3 DNA reads TGTGCCAGCAGCCAAGACGACCGGGAGGCCCCAGTCTTAGCCAAAAACATTCAGTACTTC. It yields the protein CASSQDDREAPVLAKNIQYF.

The J gene is TRBJ2-3, the V gene TRBV5-1; 7 bases are shared with TRBD1. In germline, CDR1 is SGHRS, CDR2 YFSETQ. Trimming took 4 bases from V and 2 from J; bases not matched to a gene: 4. This CDR3 comprises 14 residues. The CDR3: CASSPGTVTDTQYF. The CDR3 DNA is TGCGCCAGCAGCCCCGGGACAGTCACAGATACGCAGTATTTT.

V usage is TRBV5-4 and J usage is TRBJ1-6, with 9 bases matching TRBD1. CDR3 size: 16 residues. The germline V gene encodes CDR1 SGHNT and CDR2 YYREEE (reference sequence). J lost 10 bases, V lost 4 bases, and 12 bases had no gene match. CDR3 protein: CASSQKGGQGGSPLHF. The CDR3 region has the DNA TGTGCCAGCAGCCAAAAGGGGGGACAGGGAGGGTCACCCCTCCACTTT.

The chain combines TRBV28 with TRBJ1-2; TRBD1 agrees at 9 bases. CDR3 length: 15 residues. V dropped 1 base and J dropped 5; count of bases not matched to a gene: 5. CDR1 is MDHEN, CDR2 SYDVKM, per germline. CDR3 DNA: TGTGCCAGCAGTTTATCCGGGACAGGGCAATATGGCTACACCTTC. Its protein is CASSLSGTGQYGYTF.

The CDR3: CASSPDRGGGTGELFF. CDR3 DNA sequence: TGTGCCAGCAGCCCGGACAGGGGTGGTGGCACCGGGGAGCTGTTTTTT. The rearrangement links TRBV5-8 to TRBJ2-2; TRBD1 agrees at 9 bases. Looked up from germline, CDR1 is SGHTS and CDR2 is YDEGEE. This CDR3 comprises 16 residues. J gave up 4 bases and V 4 bases, and 8 bases lay outside the gene matches. Complete variable domain (other parts from reference TRBV5-8 and TRBJ2-2): EAGVTQSPTHLIKTRGQQATLRCSPISGHTSVYWYQQALGLGLQFLLWYDEGEERNRGNFPPRFSGRQFPNYSSELNVNALELEDSALYLCASSPDRGGGTGELFFGEGSRLTVL.

The chain joins TRBV15 to TRBJ2-5; tentatively, D is TRBD1 (6 bases). The CDR3 is 13 amino acids. CDR1 LNHNV and CDR2 YYDKDF come from the germline V gene (reference sequence). V gave up 5 bases and J gave up 4 bases, with 11 bases separating them. The CDR3 sequence: CATSGRGGETQYF. The DNA for the CDR3 is TGTGCCACCAGCGGCAGGGGCGGAGAGACCCAGTACTTC.

The chain joins TRBV7-8 to TRBJ2-7; D not resolved. The CDR3 length is 14 residues. Per germline, CDR1 SGHVS and CDR2 FQNEAQ. Between the trimmed V and J ends, which lost 5 bases and 2 bases, there was a span of 13 bases. The CDR3 DNA follows: TGTGCCAGCAGCGCCGCAACTGTTACCTACGAGCAGTACTTC. It translates to CASSAATVTYEQYF.

This clone was seen a single time. The chain links TRBV7-3 to TRBJ2-7; 9 bases are a match to TRBD1. V was clipped by 6 bases and J by 7 bases; unmatched bases: 13. This CDR3 is built from 15 residues. CDR1 and CDR2 from the germline V gene are SGHTA and FQGTGA. Here the CDR3 reads CASRYPGTGSREQYF. The CDR3 region has the DNA TGTGCCAGCAGGTACCCGGGGACAGGGAGTAGGGAGCAGTACTTC.

This clone appeared a single time. The chain is built from TRBV5-1 and TRBJ2-2, with 10 bases identical to TRBD1. The CDR3 is made up of 16 amino acids. Germline V gene sequence: CDR1 SGHRS, CDR2 YFSETQ. V trimming: 3 bases; J trimming: 3 bases; junction bases outside the gene matches: 5. The CDR3 spells CASSSLTGGYTGELFF. CDR3 coding DNA: TGCGCCAGCAGCTCTTTGACAGGGGGCTACACCGGGGAGCTGTTTTTT. The entire variable domain, with the rest obtained from reference TRBV5-1 and TRBJ2-2, is as follows: KAGVTQTPRYLIKTRGQQVTLSCSPISGHRSVSWYQQTPGQGLQFLFEYFSETQRNKGNFPGRFSGRQFSNSRSEMNVSTLELGDSALYLCASSSLTGGYTGELFFGEGSRLTVL.

This chain links TRBV6-5 with TRBJ1-2; 9 bases align to TRBD1. Germline V gene lookup returns CDR1 MNHEY and CDR2 SVGAGI. The trim removed 5 bases at V and 8 bases at J, leaving 6 bases unmatched. The CDR3 is 13 residues long. The CDR3 here is CASSRDRAAGYTF. Written as DNA, the CDR3 is TGTGCCAGCAGTCGGGACAGGGCTGCAGGCTACACCTTC.

V gene TRBV2 combines with J gene TRBJ1-5; no reliable D call. Per germline, CDR1 SNHLY and CDR2 FYNNEI. The V end was cut by 11 bases, the J end by 8 bases, with 22 bases between. The CDR3 is 14 residues long. This CDR3 reads CASKREFAAEPQHF. As DNA, the CDR3 is TGTGCCTCCAAGAGGGAGTTCGCAGCGGAGCCCCAGCATTTT.

With regard to this clone: A junction end diverges from the germline sequence, so it may reflect a read error. The J gene is TRBJ1-2, the V gene TRBV7-2; tentative D call: TRBD1 (5 bases). The V gene's germline CDR1 is SGHTA and CDR2 FQGNSA. The CDR3 runs 15 residues. The CDR3 loop reads CASSLVGGINNGYTF. CDR3 DNA: TGTGCCAGCAGCTTAGTCGGGGGTATTAACAATGGCTACACCTTC.

Only one count was recorded for this clone. The chain is built from TRBV6-5 and TRBJ2-7, with 9 bases identical to TRBD1. This CDR3 has 15 residues. Germline V gives CDR1 MNHEY, CDR2 SVGAGI. V lost 6 bases to trimming and J lost 2 bases; unmatched junction nucleotides: 8. The CDR3 sequence: CASRIGTGITYEQYF. The CDR3 DNA reads as TGTGCCAGCAGGATCGGGACAGGGATAACCTACGAGCAGTACTTC.

This clone has just a few counts. CDR3 nucleotides: TGTGCCAGCAGTTCCTACACCGGGGAGCTGTTTTTT. It encodes CASSSYTGELFF. The rearrangement joins TRBV28 to TRBJ2-2, with unresolved D. Germline V gene sequence: CDR1 MDHEN, CDR2 SYDVKM. The CDR3 covers 12 residues. Trimming cost V 4 bases and J 3 bases, with 3 bases left between them.